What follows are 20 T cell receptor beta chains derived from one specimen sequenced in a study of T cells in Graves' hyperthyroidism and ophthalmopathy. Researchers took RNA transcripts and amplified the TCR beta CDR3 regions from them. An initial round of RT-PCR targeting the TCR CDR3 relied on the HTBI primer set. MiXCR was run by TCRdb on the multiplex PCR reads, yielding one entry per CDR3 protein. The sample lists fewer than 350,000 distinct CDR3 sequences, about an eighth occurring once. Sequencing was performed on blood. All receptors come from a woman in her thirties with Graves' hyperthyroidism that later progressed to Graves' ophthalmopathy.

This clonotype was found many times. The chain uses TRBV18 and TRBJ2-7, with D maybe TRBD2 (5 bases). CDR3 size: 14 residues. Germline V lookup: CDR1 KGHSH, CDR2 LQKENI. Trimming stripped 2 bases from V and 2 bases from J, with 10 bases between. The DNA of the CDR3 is TGTGCCAGCTCACCAGGGAGAACCACCTACGAGCAGTACTTC. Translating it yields CASSPGRTTYEQYF. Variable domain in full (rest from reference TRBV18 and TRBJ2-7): NAGVMQNPRHLVRRRGQEARLRCSPMKGHSHVYWYRQLPEEGLKFMVYLQKENIIDESGMPKERFSAEFPKEGPSILRIQQVVRGDSAAYFCASSPGRTTYEQYFGPGTRLTVT.

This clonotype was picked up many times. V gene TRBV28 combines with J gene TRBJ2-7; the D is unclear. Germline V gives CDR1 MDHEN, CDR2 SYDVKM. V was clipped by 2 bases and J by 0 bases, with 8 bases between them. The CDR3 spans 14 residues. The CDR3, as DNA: TGTGCCAGCAGTTTACCCCAGAGCTCCTACGAGCAGTACTTC. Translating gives CASSLPQSSYEQYF.

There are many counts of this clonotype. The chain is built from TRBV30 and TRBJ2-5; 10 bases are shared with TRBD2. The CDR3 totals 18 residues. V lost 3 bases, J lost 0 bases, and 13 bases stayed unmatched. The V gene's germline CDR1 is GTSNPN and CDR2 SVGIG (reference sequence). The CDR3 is CAWSPSSGRTYHQETQYF. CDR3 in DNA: TGTGCCTGGAGCCCTAGTAGCGGGAGGACCTACCACCAAGAGACCCAGTACTTC.

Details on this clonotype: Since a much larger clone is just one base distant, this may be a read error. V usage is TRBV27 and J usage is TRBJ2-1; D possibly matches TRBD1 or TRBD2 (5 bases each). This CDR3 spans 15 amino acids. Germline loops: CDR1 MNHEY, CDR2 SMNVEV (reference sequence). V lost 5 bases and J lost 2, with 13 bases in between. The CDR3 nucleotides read TGTGCCAGCAGTCCCCTAGGGGACGCCTACAATGAGCAGTTCTTC. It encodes CASSPLGDAYNEQFF.

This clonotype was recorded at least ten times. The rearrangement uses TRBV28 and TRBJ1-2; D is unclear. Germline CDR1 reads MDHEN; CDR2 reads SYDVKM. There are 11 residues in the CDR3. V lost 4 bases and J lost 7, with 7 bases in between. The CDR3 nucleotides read TGTGCCAGCAGTTCCAAGTTTGGCTACACCTTC. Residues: CASSSKFGYTF.

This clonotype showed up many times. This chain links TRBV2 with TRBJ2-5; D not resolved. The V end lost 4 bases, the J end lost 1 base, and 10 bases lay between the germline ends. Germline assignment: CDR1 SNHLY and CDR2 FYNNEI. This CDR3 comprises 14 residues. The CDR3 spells CASSGSRSQETQYF. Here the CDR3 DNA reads TGTGCCAGCAGTGGCTCCCGGAGCCAAGAGACCCAGTACTTC.

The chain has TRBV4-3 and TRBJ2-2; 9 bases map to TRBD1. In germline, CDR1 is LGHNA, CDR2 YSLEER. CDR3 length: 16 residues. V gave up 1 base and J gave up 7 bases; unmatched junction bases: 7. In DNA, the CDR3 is TGCGCCAGCAGCCAAGCTACAGGGGGCTTTAGCGGGGAGCTGTTTTTT. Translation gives CASSQATGGFSGELFF.

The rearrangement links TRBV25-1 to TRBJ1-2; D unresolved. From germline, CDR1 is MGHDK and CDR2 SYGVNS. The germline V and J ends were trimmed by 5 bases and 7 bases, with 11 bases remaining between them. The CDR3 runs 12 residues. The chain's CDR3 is CASSNGLFGYTF. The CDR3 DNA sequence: TGTGCCAGCAGTAATGGGTTATTTGGCTACACCTTC.

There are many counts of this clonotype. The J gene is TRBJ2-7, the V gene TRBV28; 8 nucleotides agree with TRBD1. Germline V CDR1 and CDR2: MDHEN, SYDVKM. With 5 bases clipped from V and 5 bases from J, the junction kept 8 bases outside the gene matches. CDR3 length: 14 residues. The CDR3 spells CASSDPDRDHEQYF. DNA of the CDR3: TGTGCCAGCAGTGACCCGGACAGGGACCACGAGCAGTACTTC.

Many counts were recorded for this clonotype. The CDR3 reads CASSSDSSPYNEQFF. The CDR3 bases are TGTGCCAGCAGCTCGGACAGTTCACCCTACAATGAGCAGTTCTTC. The chain joins TRBV5-5 to TRBJ2-1, with D tentatively TRBD1 (6 bases). The germline V gene encodes CDR1 SGHKS and CDR2 YYEKEE (reference sequence). V was shortened by 3 bases and J by 2 bases, with 12 bases between the two germline ends. The CDR3 is 15 amino acids.

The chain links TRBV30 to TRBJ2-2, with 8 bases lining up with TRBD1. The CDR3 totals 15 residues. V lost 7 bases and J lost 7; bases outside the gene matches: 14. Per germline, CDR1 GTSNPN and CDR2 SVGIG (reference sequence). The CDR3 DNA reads TGTGCCTCTAAAGCCGGGACAGGTTTTTTCGGGGAGCTGTTTTTT. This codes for CASKAGTGFFGELFF.

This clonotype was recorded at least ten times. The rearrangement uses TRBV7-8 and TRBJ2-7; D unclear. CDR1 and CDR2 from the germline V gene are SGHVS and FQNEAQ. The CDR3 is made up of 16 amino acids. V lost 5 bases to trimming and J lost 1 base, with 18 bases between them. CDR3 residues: CASSPQVGGFSYEQYF. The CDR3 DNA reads TGTGCCAGCAGCCCCCAGGTCGGCGGATTTTCCTACGAGCAGTACTTC.

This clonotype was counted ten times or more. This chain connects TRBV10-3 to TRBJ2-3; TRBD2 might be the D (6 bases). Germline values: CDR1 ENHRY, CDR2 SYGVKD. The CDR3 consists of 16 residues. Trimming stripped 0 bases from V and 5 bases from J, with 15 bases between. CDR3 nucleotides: TGTGCCATCAGTGAGTCGGATTTCCGGGAGCAAGATACGCAGTATTTT. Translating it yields CAISESDFREQDTQYF.

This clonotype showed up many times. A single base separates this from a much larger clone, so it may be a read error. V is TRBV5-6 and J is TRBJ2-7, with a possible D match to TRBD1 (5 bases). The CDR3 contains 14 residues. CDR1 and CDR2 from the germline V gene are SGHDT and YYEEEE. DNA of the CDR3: TGTGCCAACAGCCCCATGGCAGGGTTCGGCGAGCAGTACTTC. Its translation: CANSPMAGFGEQYF.

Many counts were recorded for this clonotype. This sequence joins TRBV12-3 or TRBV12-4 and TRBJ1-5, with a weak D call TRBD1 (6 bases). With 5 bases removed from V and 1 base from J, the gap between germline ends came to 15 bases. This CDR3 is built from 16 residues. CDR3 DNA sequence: TGTGCCAGCAGTCCAGAGTCAGGGGTAAGCAATCAGCCCCAGCATTTT. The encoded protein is CASSPESGVSNQPQHF.

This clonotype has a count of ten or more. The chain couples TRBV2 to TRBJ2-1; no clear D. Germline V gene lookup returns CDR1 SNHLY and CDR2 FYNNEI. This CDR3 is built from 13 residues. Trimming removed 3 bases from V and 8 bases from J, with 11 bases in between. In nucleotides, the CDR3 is TGTGCCAGCAGTGACGTGGGTGTTGATGAGCAGTTCTTC. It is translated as CASSDVGVDEQFF.

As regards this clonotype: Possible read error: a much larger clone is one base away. The CDR3 DNA reads TGTGCCAGCAGTTTGGTCAGCCCTGAGGTGCAAGAGACCCAGTACTTC. Translation: CASSLVSPEVQETQYF. The rearrangement links TRBV27 to TRBJ2-5; unclear D gene. The CDR3 totals 16 residues. Germline V gene lookup returns CDR1 MNHEY and CDR2 SMNVEV (reference sequence). The V end lost 3 bases, the J end lost 2 bases, and 16 bases lay between the germline ends.

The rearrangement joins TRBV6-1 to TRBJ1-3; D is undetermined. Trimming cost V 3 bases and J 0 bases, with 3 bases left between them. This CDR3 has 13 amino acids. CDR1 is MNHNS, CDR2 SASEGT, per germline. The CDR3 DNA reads TGTGCCAGCAGTGACTACTCTGGAAACACCATATATTTT. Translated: CASSDYSGNTIYF.

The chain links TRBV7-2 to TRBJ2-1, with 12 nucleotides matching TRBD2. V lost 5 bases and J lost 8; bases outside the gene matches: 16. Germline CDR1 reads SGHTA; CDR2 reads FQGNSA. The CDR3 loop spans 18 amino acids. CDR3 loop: CASSGQGLAGTSADEQFF. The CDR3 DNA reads TGTGCCAGCAGCGGACAGGGACTAGCGGGTACTTCGGCCGATGAGCAGTTCTTC.

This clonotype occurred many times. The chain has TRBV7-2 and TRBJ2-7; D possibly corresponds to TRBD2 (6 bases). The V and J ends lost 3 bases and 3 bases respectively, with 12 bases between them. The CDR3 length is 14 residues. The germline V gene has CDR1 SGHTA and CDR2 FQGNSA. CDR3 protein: CASSFGGTVYEQYF. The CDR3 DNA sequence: TGTGCCAGCAGCTTCGGCGGGACTGTCTACGAGCAGTACTTC.